The next 20 T cell receptor beta chains were all read from a single sample in a study of T cell responses to AZD1222 COVID-19 vaccine. Measured with immunoSEQ multiplex PCR; TCRdb has only the in-frame clones, and not every one. This sample carries about 130,000 clones, about 88% of them seen once, and the ten largest clones take approximately 9.4%. Source: peripheral blood, taken 28 days after the second AZD1222 dose. The receptors shown here come from an adult who received the AZD1222 COVID-19 vaccine.

The chain is built from TRBV20-1 and TRBJ1-3; D uncertain. V was shortened by 3 bases and J by 3 bases, with 3 bases between the two germline ends. Germline V CDR1 and CDR2: DFQATT, SNEGSKA (reference sequence). This CDR3 comprises 11 residues. The DNA of the CDR3 is TGCAGTGCTAGGGTTGGAAACACCATATATTTT. Residues: CSARVGNTIYF.

The chain uses TRBV3-1 (or the pseudogene TRBV3-2) and TRBJ2-3; D unclear. Per the germline V gene, CDR1 is LGHDT and CDR2 is YNNKEL (reference sequence). CDR3 length: 16 residues. Trimming left V 2 bases short and J 8 bases short, with 20 bases between. CDR3 in amino acids: CASSQKEPRRPGTQYF. CDR3 sequence (DNA): TGTGCCAGCAGCCAAAAGGAGCCCCGGCGCCCGGGTACGCAGTATTTT.

This chain links TRBV7-9 with TRBJ2-1; D may be TRBD2 (6 bases). CDR3 length: 17 amino acids. V was shortened by 2 bases and J by 0 bases, with 14 bases between the two germline ends. The V gene's germline CDR1 is SEHNR and CDR2 FQNEAQ (reference sequence). Here the CDR3 reads CASSLSVGGASYNEQFF. DNA of the CDR3: TGTGCCAGCAGCTTATCCGTTGGCGGGGCCTCCTACAATGAGCAGTTCTTC.

The V and J genes are TRBV11-2 and TRBJ1-4; possible D gene TRBD1, 5 bases. Trimming left V 5 bases short and J 5 bases short, with 12 bases between. The germline V gene encodes CDR1 SGHAT and CDR2 FQNNGV. This CDR3 is built from 14 residues. In DNA form, the CDR3 reads TGTGCCAGCAGCCTCGGTTGGGGGAATGAAAAACTGTTTTTT. It is translated as CASSLGWGNEKLFF.

The J gene is TRBJ2-5, the V gene TRBV29-1; D uncertain. Per the germline V gene, CDR1 is SQVTM and CDR2 is ANQGSEA. Trimming pared 0 bases from V and 4 bases from J, leaving 6 bases between. The CDR3 is made up of 12 amino acids. The CDR3 loop is CSVEEALETQYF. The DNA of the CDR3 is TGCAGCGTTGAAGAGGCGTTAGAGACCCAGTACTTC.

This sequence joins TRBV6-5 and TRBJ1-2; D might be TRBD1 (6 bases). Deletions cut 0 bases from V and 6 bases from J, with 11 bases between. The V gene's germline CDR1 is MNHEY and CDR2 SVGAGI. This CDR3 spans 14 amino acids. The CDR3 sequence: CASSYSGRGDGYTF. The CDR3 DNA follows: TGTGCCAGCAGTTACTCGGGCAGGGGAGATGGCTACACCTTC.

V is TRBV3-1 (or the pseudogene TRBV3-2) and J is TRBJ2-5; D is unresolved. Germline-derived CDR1 and CDR2 are LGHDT and YNNKEL (reference sequence). This CDR3 has 12 amino acids. V was pared by 5 bases and J by 5 bases, with 9 bases between. The DNA of the CDR3 is TGTGCCAGCAGCTTACCCCAGGAGACCCAGTACTTC. The encoded protein is CASSLPQETQYF.

This clone was counted only a few times. This chain connects TRBV27 to TRBJ1-6; D may be TRBD1 (5 bases). Germline V CDR1 and CDR2: MNHEY, SMNVEV (reference sequence). The CDR3 runs to 12 residues. Between the trimmed V and J ends, which lost 3 bases and 14 bases, there was a span of 11 bases. The CDR3 is CASSLDRGTLHF. CDR3 nucleotides: TGTGCCAGCAGTTTGGACCGGGGCACCCTCCACTTT.

In DNA, the CDR3 is TGTGCCAGCAGTTACCGTCCAGGGCCTAACTATGGCTACACCTTC. Translated, it gives CASSYRPGPNYGYTF. The rearrangement uses TRBV6-5 and TRBJ1-2; weak D call: TRBD1 (5 bases). Trimming left V 2 bases short and J 0 bases short, with 10 bases between. Germline CDR1 MNHEY, CDR2 SVGAGI. CDR3 length equals 15 residues.

CDR3 protein: CASSYLEGARLYGYTF. CDR3 DNA sequence: TGTGCCAGCAGTTATCTCGAGGGGGCCCGGCTCTATGGCTACACCTTC. The V and J genes are TRBV28 and TRBJ1-2, with 7 bases matching TRBD1. CDR1 and CDR2 from the germline V gene are MDHEN and SYDVKM. This CDR3 has 16 amino acids. V was clipped by 4 bases and J by 4 bases; unmatched bases: 12.

The chain couples TRBV12-3 or TRBV12-4 to TRBJ1-2, with D possibly TRBD1 on 5 matching bases. Trimming cost V 3 bases and J 8 bases, with 13 bases left between them. The length of the CDR3 is 13 residues. CDR3 sequence: CASSFTGADGYTF. The CDR3, as DNA: TGTGCCAGCAGTTTTACCGGGGCGGACGGCTACACCTTC.

The chain employs TRBV7-9 and TRBJ1-5, with 11 bases identical to TRBD1. This CDR3 spans 14 amino acids. V lost 3 bases, J lost 7 bases, and 2 bases stayed unmatched. CDR1 is SEHNR, CDR2 FQNEAQ, per germline (reference sequence). The CDR3 here is CASSFGQGAQPQHF. DNA of the CDR3: TGTGCCAGCAGCTTTGGACAGGGGGCGCAGCCCCAGCATTTT.

The DNA of the CDR3 is TGTGCCAGCAGTCCCCGGGGCCTCTATGGCTACACCTTC. Residues: CASSPRGLYGYTF. The V call is TRBV6-2 or TRBV6-3, the J call TRBJ1-2; tentatively, D is TRBD1 (5 bases). CDR1 and CDR2 (germline): MNHEY, SVGEGT. This CDR3 contains 13 residues. V was shortened by 5 bases and J by 4 bases, with 11 bases between the two germline ends.

DNA for the CDR3: TGTGCCAGCGCCGACATTCGGTATAATCAGCCCCAGCATTTT. It is translated as CASADIRYNQPQHF. The chain carries TRBV27 and TRBJ1-5; unclear D gene. The CDR3 sequence is 14 residues long. Deletions cut 8 bases from V and 4 bases from J, with 15 bases between. From germline, CDR1 is MNHEY and CDR2 SMNVEV (reference sequence).

This clone was picked up one time. Here the CDR3 reads CASSPGIYEQYF. For the CDR3, the DNA is TGTGCCAGCAGCCCGGGGATTTACGAGCAGTACTTC. V usage is TRBV6-5 and J usage is TRBJ2-7, with D possibly TRBD2 on 5 matching bases. V shed 6 bases and J shed 4 bases, with 10 bases lying between them. Germline-derived CDR1 and CDR2 are MNHEY and SVGAGI. The length of the CDR3 is 12 residues.

This chain connects TRBV6-6 to TRBJ1-2, with D unresolved. V shed 5 bases and J shed 2 bases, with 9 bases lying between them. Germline lookup yields CDR1 MNHNY and CDR2 SVGAGI (reference sequence). The CDR3 contains 13 residues. CDR3 in amino acids: CASSPWENYGYTF. The CDR3 DNA follows: TGTGCCAGCAGTCCATGGGAAAACTATGGCTACACCTTC.

V usage is TRBV30 and J usage is TRBJ1-3; no firm D call. CDR3 length: 13 residues. V lost 0 bases and J lost 5, with 8 bases in between. Germline V gene sequence: CDR1 GTSNPN, CDR2 SVGIG (reference sequence). The CDR3 DNA sequence: TGTGCCTGGAGTGTAAGGCAGAGAAACACCATATATTTT. This translates into CAWSVRQRNTIYF.

The rearrangement links TRBV6-5 to TRBJ1-2; D not resolved. Trimming removed 0 bases from V and 2 bases from J, with 13 bases in between. The CDR3 extends over 16 amino acids. Germline-derived CDR1 and CDR2 are MNHEY and SVGAGI. CDR3: CASSYSIAGRNYGYTF. The CDR3 DNA reads as TGTGCCAGCAGTTACTCGATCGCAGGAAGAAACTATGGCTACACCTTC.

This clone appeared once. The V call is TRBV3-1 (or the pseudogene TRBV3-2), the J call TRBJ2-7, with 7 bases aligning to TRBD2. V lost 1 base to trimming and J lost 7 bases; unmatched junction nucleotides: 4. Germline CDR1 LGHDT, CDR2 YNNKEL (reference sequence). The CDR3 loop spans 13 amino acids. The CDR3 here is CASSQAGGMEQYF. The CDR3 coding sequence is TGTGCCAGCAGCCAAGCGGGGGGTATGGAGCAGTACTTC.

This clone was seen just once. V is TRBV4-2 and J is TRBJ1-6; TRBD1 is a possible D gene (5 bases). Trimming took 0 bases from V and 9 from J, leaving 12 bases between them. Germline loops: CDR1 LGHNA, CDR2 YNFKEQ. There are 15 residues in the CDR3. CDR3 bases: TGTGCCAGCAGCCAAGAAAACGGGACCCCTTCACCCCTCCACTTT. Translation: CASSQENGTPSPLHF.